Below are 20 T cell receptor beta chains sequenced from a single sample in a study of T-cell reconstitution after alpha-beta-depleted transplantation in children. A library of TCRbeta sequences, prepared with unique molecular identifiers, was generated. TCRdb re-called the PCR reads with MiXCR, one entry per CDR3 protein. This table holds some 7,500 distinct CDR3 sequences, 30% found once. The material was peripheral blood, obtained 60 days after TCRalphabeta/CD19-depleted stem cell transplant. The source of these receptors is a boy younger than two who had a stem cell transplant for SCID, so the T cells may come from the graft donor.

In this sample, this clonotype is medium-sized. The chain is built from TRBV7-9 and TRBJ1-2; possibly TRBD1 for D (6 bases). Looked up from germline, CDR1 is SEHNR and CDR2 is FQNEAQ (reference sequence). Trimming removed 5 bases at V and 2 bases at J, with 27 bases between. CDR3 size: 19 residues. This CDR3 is CASSRRGGGDPALNYGYTF. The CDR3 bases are TGTGCCAGCAGCAGGAGGGGAGGGGGTGACCCGGCTCTCAACTATGGCTACACCTTC.

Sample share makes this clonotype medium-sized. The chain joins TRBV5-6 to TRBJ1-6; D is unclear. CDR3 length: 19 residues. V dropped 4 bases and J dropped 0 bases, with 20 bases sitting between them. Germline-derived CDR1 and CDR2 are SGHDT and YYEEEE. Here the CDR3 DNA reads TGTGCCAGCAGCCTGGGCCGGGCCGTGCGTGGCTCCTATAATTCACCCCTCCACTTT. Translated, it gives CASSLGRAVRGSYNSPLHF.

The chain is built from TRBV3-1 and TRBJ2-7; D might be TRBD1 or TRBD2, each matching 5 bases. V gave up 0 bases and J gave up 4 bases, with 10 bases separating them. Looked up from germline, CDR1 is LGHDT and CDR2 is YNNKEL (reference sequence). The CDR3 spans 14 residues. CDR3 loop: CASSQDWGSYEQYF. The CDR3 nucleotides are TGTGCCAGCAGCCAAGATTGGGGGAGTTACGAGCAGTACTTC.

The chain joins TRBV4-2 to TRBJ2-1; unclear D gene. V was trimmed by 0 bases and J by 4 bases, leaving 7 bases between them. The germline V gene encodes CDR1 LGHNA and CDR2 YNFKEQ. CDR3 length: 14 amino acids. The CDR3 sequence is CASSQDADYNEQFF. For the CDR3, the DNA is TGTGCCAGCAGCCAAGACGCGGATTACAATGAGCAGTTCTTC.

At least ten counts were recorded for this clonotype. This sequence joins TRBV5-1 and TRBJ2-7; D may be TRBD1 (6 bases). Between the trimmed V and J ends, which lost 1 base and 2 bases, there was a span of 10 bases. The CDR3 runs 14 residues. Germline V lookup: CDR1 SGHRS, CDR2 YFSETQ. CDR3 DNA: TGCGCCAGCAGCTTGACAGGGATCCCCTACGAGCAGTACTTC. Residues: CASSLTGIPYEQYF. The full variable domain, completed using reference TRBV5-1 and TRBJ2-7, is KAGVTQTPRYLIKTRGQQVTLSCSPISGHRSVSWYQQTPGQGLQFLFEYFSETQRNKGNFPGRFSGRQFSNSRSEMNVSTLELGDSALYLCASSLTGIPYEQYFGPGTRLTVT.

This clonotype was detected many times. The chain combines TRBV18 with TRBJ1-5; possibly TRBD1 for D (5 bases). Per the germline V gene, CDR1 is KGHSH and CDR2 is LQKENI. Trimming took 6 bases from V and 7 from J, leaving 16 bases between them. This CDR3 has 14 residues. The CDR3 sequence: CASSSTLTAQPQHF. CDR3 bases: TGTGCCAGCTCCTCGACTCTGACAGCCCAGCCCCAGCATTTT.

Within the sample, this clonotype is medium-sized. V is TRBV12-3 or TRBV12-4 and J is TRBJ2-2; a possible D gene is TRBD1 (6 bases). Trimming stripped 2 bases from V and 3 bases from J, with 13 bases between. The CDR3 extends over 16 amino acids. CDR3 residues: CASSLRPGVYTGELFF. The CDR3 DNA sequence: TGTGCCAGCAGTTTAAGGCCAGGGGTTTACACCGGGGAGCTGTTTTTT.

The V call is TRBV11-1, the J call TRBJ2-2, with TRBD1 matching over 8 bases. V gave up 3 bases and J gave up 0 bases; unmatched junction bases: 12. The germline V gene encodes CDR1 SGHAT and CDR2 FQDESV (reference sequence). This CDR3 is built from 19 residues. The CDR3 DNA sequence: TGTGCCAGCAGCTTTTCCGGCCGATCAGGGGGCGCGAACACCGGGGAGCTGTTTTTT. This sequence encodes CASSFSGRSGGANTGELFF.

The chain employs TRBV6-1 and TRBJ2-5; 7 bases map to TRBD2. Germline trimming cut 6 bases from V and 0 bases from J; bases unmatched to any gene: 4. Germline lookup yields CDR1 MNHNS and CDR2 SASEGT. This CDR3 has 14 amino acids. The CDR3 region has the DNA TGTGCCAGCAGACTAGCGATGTACCAAGAGACCCAGTACTTC. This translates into CASRLAMYQETQYF.

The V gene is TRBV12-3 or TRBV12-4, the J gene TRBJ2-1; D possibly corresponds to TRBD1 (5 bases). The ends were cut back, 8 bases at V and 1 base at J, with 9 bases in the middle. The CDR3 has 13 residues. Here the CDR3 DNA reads TGTGCCAGCCTAGGGGCTTCCTACAATGAGCAGTTCTTC. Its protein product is CASLGASYNEQFF.

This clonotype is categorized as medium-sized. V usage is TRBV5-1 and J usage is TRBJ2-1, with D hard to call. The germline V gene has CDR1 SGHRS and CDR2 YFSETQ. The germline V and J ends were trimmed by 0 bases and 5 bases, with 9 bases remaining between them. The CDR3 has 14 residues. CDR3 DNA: TGCGCCAGCAGCTTGGTTGGGTCTCACAATGAGCAGTTCTTC. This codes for CASSLVGSHNEQFF. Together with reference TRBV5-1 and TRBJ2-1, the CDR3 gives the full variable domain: KAGVTQTPRYLIKTRGQQVTLSCSPISGHRSVSWYQQTPGQGLQFLFEYFSETQRNKGNFPGRFSGRQFSNSRSEMNVSTLELGDSALYLCASSLVGSHNEQFFGPGTRLTVL.

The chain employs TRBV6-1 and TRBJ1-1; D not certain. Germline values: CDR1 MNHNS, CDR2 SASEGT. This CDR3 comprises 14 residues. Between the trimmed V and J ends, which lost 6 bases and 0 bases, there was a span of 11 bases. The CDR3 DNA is TGTGCCAGCAGACGCCAGGTCATGAACACTGAAGCTTTCTTT. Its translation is CASRRQVMNTEAFF.

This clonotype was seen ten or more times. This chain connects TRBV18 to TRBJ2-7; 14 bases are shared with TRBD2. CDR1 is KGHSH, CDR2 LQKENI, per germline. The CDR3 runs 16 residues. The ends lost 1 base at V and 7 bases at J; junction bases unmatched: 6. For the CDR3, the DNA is TGTGCCAGCTCACCACAAGGGACTAGCGGGGGCTTGGAGCAGTACTTC. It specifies CASSPQGTSGGLEQYF.

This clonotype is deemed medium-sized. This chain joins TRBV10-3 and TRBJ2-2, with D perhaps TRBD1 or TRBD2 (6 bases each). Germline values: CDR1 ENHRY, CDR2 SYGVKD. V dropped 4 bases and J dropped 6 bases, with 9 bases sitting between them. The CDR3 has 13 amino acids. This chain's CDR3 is CAISGRGAGELFF. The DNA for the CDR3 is TGTGCCATCAGTGGAAGGGGGGCCGGGGAGCTGTTTTTT.

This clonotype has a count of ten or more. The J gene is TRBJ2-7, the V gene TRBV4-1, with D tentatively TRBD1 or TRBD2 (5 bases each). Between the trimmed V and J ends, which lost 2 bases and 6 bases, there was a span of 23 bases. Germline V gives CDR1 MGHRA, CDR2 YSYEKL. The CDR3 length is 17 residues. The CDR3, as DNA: TGCGCCAGCAGCCAAACCGGAGGCAGGGTTCAGTACGTCGAGCAGTACTTC. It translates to CASSQTGGRVQYVEQYF.

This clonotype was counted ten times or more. In DNA form, the CDR3 reads TGTGCCAGCAGTTATTGGGCGAACACTGAAGCTTTCTTT. Translating it yields CASSYWANTEAFF. The chain carries TRBV6-5 and TRBJ1-1; D is undetermined. V was clipped by 3 bases and J by 1 base, with 6 bases between them. Germline CDR1 is MNHEY and CDR2 is SVGAGI. The CDR3 totals 13 residues.

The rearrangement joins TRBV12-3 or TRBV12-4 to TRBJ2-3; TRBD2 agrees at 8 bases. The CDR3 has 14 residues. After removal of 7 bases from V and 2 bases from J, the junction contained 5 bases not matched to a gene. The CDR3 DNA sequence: TGTGCCAGCAAACTAGCGGACCACACAGATACGCAGTATTTT. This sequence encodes CASKLADHTDTQYF.

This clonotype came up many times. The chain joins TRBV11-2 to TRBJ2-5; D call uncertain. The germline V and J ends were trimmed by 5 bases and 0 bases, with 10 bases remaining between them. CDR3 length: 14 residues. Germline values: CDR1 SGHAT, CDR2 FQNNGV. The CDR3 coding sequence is TGTGCCAGCAGCCTACAGCCCCACCAAGAGACCCAGTACTTC. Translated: CASSLQPHQETQYF.

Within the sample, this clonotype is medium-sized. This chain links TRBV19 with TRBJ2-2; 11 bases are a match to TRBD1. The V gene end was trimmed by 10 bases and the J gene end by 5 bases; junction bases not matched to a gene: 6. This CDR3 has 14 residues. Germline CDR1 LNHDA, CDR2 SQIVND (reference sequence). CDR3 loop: CANIRDRGTGELFF. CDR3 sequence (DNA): TGTGCCAATATCCGGGACAGGGGGACCGGGGAGCTGTTTTTT.

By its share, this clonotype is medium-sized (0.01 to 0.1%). The CDR3, as DNA: TGTGCCAGCAGCCAAGATCGGCATCGTTCAATGGGACCCTACAATCAGCCCCAGCATTTT. This codes for CASSQDRHRSMGPYNQPQHF. This chain joins TRBV4-2 and TRBJ1-5; the D gene is possibly TRBD1 (5 bases). Trimming cost V 0 bases and J 3 bases, with 24 bases left between them. The germline CDR1 and CDR2 sequences are LGHNA and YNFKEQ. The CDR3 contains 20 residues.